This TCR beta chain came from a study of T cell repertoires in cytomegalovirus infection. Study information: The study used recently identified HLA-C-restricted and well-studied HLA-B-restricted CMV epitopes. It was the public TCR beta signatures that indicated both CMV infection and matching HLA type. General study points: Summed public TCR beta family frequency identified CMV carriers bearing the relevant HLA. What dominated the ex vivo response were HLA-C-restricted CMV-specific TCR beta clonotypes.

Germline V CDR1 and CDR2: MNHNS, SASEGT. V dropped 7 bases and J dropped 2 bases, with 15 bases sitting between them. The CDR3 extends over 15 amino acids. Via MiXCR, TCRdb re-called the reads, giving one row per CDR3 protein. The sample consists of approximately 590,000 distinct CDR3 sequences, almost 40% of them appearing once. As regards this clonotype: What it recognizes is unknown.

Here the sequenced sample was cultured PBMCs, taken from culture after CMV antigen stimulation. The sequence was collected from a human donor in good health (CMV status not recorded). Some clones in this sample may be carry-over from other donors' samples. The gene calls are TRBV6-1 and TRBJ2-1; no reliable D call. The CDR3 nucleotides are TGTGCCAGCATGATAGGTTGGGGTACCTACAATGAGCAGTTCTTC. This codes for CASMIGWGTYNEQFF.